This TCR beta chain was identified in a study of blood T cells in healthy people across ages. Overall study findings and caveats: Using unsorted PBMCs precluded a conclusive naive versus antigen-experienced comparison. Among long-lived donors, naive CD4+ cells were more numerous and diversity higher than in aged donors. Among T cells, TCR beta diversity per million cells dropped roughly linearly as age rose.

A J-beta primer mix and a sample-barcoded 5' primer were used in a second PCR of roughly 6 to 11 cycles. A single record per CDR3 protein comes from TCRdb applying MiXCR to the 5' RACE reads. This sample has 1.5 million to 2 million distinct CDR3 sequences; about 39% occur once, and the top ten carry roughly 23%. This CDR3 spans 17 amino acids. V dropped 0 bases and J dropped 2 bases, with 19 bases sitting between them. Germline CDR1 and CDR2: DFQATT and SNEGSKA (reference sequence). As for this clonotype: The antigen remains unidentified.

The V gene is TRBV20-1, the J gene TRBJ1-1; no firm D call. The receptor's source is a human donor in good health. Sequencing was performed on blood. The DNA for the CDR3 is TGCAGTGCTAGAGATCGTATTTCTTGGCAGCTTAACACTGAAGCTTTCTTT. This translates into CSARDRISWQLNTEAFF.